The 26 T cell receptor beta chains below come from one sample, sequenced in a study of a mutant IDH1 vaccine in newly diagnosed glioma (dated by TCRdb to the early 2020s). In the paper's terms, the time point label means: week 23, last vaccination. Every vaccine dose consisted of 300 ug of a 20-mer mutant IDH1 peptide in Montanide, administered subcutaneously together with topical imiquimod. The library was obtained by the immunoSEQ multiplex PCR assay. The clones in this table, taken by TCRdb from immuneACCESS, are in-frame only. Not every clone is retained; where verified, under half of the shortfall comes from an unresolved V gene, and the cause of the rest is unknown. Within this sample are roughly 74,000 clones, with about 82% of them counted one time only. The ten largest clones capture 2% to 2.5% of the sample. Which antigens these TCRs recognize remains unknown. Sequences were derived from PBMCs, sampled from a glioma patient whose treatment included an IDH1 peptide vaccine. The receptors were sampled from a man aged 25-45 years with glioma. Some clones in this sample may be carry-over from other donors' samples.

The V call is TRBV19, the J call TRBJ2-5; 8 bases fit TRBD2. V trimming: 4 bases; J trimming: 4 bases; junction bases outside the gene matches: 5. CDR1 and CDR2 (germline): LNHDA, SQIVND (reference sequence). The CDR3 has 14 amino acids. This CDR3 reads CASSTRGGRETQYF. The CDR3 nucleotides read TGTGCCAGTAGTACACGGGGGGGGCGAGAGACCCAGTACTTC.

This clone was counted a single time. The chain joins TRBV6-5 to TRBJ1-6; 7 bases line up with TRBD1. CDR1 and CDR2 (germline): MNHEY, SVGAGI. This CDR3 comprises 14 residues. Trimming at V came to 5 bases and at J to 4 bases, leaving 2 bases not matched to a gene. CDR3 protein: CASSRTGYNSPLHF. DNA of the CDR3: TGTGCCAGCAGTCGGACAGGTTATAATTCACCCCTCCACTTT.

The chain combines TRBV6-4 with TRBJ2-1; maybe TRBD2 (5 bases). Between the trimmed V and J ends, which lost 4 bases and 5 bases, there was a span of 15 bases. The CDR3 covers 15 residues. Germline V gene data show CDR1 as MRHNA and CDR2 as SNTAGT. The CDR3 DNA reads TGTGCCAGCAGTGTTGCCAATTCCGGGGACAATGAGCAGTTCTTC. Encoded protein: CASSVANSGDNEQFF.

This clone is a singleton in its sample. V is TRBV6-1 and J is TRBJ2-2; TRBD2 aligns across 7 bases. The CDR3 covers 12 residues. Germline V gene lookup returns CDR1 MNHNS and CDR2 SASEGT. J lost 3 bases, V lost 9 bases, and 1 base had no gene match. CDR3 amino acids: CARRGDTGELFF. In nucleotides, the CDR3 is TGTGCCAGACGGGGGGACACCGGGGAGCTGTTTTTT.

This chain joins TRBV28 and TRBJ2-1; 8 positions match TRBD1. Germline CDR1 reads MDHEN; CDR2 reads SYDVKM. The CDR3 totals 16 residues. Losses at the gene ends were 7 bases for V and 5 bases for J; bases not matched to a gene: 13. CDR3 in DNA: TGTGCCAGCACAAAAGGGTCAGCAGGGGGCCACAATGAGCAGTTCTTC. It encodes CASTKGSAGGHNEQFF.

The chain links TRBV5-1 to TRBJ1-1, with D possibly TRBD1 on 5 matching bases. Germline V gene lookup returns CDR1 SGHRS and CDR2 YFSETQ. The CDR3 has 14 amino acids. The V end was cut by 2 bases, the J end by 0 bases, with 8 bases between. In DNA, the CDR3 is TGCGCCAGCAGCTTCCAGGGCCTGAACACTGAAGCTTTCTTT. This translates into CASSFQGLNTEAFF. Using reference TRBV5-1 and TRBJ1-1 for the parts outside the CDR3, the full variable domain is KAGVTQTPRYLIKTRGQQVTLSCSPISGHRSVSWYQQTPGQGLQFLFEYFSETQRNKGNFPGRFSGRQFSNSRSEMNVSTLELGDSALYLCASSFQGLNTEAFFGQGTRLTVV.

The chain joins TRBV7-9 to TRBJ2-5; D not resolved. This CDR3 has 14 residues. V was trimmed by 4 bases and J by 0 bases, leaving 9 bases between them. Germline assignment: CDR1 SEHNR and CDR2 FQNEAQ (reference sequence). DNA of the CDR3: TGTGCCAGCAGCTATGACGGTTACCAAGAGACCCAGTACTTC. This encodes CASSYDGYQETQYF.

As regards this clone: This same CDR3 is encoded by further DNA sequences in the sample. The J gene is TRBJ2-7, the V gene TRBV28, with D tentatively TRBD1 or TRBD2 (6 bases each). Trimming removed 5 bases at V and 5 bases at J, with 10 bases between. CDR1 is MDHEN and CDR2 is SYDVKM in the germline V gene. CDR3 length equals 12 residues. The CDR3 sequence: CASSPGAHEQYF. In DNA, the CDR3 is TGTGCCAGCAGTCCGGGGGCCCACGAGCAGTACTTC.

The J gene is TRBJ2-4, the V gene TRBV7-9; D unresolved. CDR3 size: 14 residues. Germline V gene sequence: CDR1 SEHNR, CDR2 FQNEAQ (reference sequence). Trimming removed 6 bases at V and 6 bases at J, with 15 bases between. The CDR3 spells CASSWGFRANIQYF. For the CDR3, the DNA is TGTGCCAGCAGTTGGGGTTTTCGGGCAAACATTCAGTACTTC.

The V gene is TRBV29-1, the J gene TRBJ2-1, with TRBD2 as a possible D gene (5 bases). CDR1 and CDR2 (germline): SQVTM, ANQGSEA. The CDR3 is 14 amino acids. V was shortened by 1 base and J by 7 bases, with 14 bases between the two germline ends. In nucleotides, the CDR3 is TGCAGCGTTGAAGTTCCGGGCTCGGGGAATGAGCAGTTCTTC. Translated: CSVEVPGSGNEQFF.

This clone was found once. The V call is TRBV18, the J call TRBJ2-1; D uncertain. CDR3 length equals 14 residues. V gave up 6 bases and J gave up 6 bases, with 15 bases separating them. Germline CDR1 and CDR2: KGHSH and LQKENI. CDR3 sequence (DNA): TGTGCCAGCTCCCTCAAGGACCGATTCAATGAGCAGTTCTTC. It yields the protein CASSLKDRFNEQFF.

The V call is TRBV11-1, the J call TRBJ1-2, with 7 bases lining up with TRBD1. There are 17 residues in the CDR3. In germline, CDR1 is SGHAT, CDR2 FQDESV (reference sequence). J lost 2 bases, V lost 4 bases, and 13 bases had no gene match. CDR3 coding DNA: TGTGCCAGCAGCTCTCTCAGACAGGGACGGAAAAACTATGGCTACACCTTC. Residues: CASSSLRQGRKNYGYTF.

V is TRBV4-1 and J is TRBJ1-1, with D uncertain. The CDR3 contains 13 residues. Germline V gives CDR1 MGHRA, CDR2 YSYEKL. Trimming removed 3 bases from V and 6 bases from J, with 11 bases in between. Here the CDR3 reads CASSQGSRAEAFF. CDR3 bases: TGCGCCAGCAGCCAGGGTTCTAGGGCTGAAGCTTTCTTT.

The chain employs TRBV7-7 and TRBJ1-4, with a possible D match to TRBD1 (6 bases). CDR1 is SSHAT and CDR2 is FNYEAQ in the germline V gene (reference sequence). Deletions cut 6 bases from V and 6 bases from J, with 11 bases between. The CDR3 length is 13 residues. This CDR3 is CASRDRSHEKLFF. CDR3 DNA: TGTGCCAGCAGGGACAGATCCCATGAAAAACTGTTTTTT.

This chain joins TRBV6-1 and TRBJ1-2; D ambiguous. V lost 1 base, J lost 4 bases, and 13 bases lay in between. CDR1 MNHNS and CDR2 SASEGT come from the germline V gene. This CDR3 has 15 amino acids. The CDR3 protein is CASSEGWRGGYGYTF. DNA of the CDR3: TGTGCCAGCAGTGAAGGCTGGCGGGGAGGCTATGGCTACACCTTC.

Details on this clone: This same CDR3 is encoded by further DNA sequences in the sample. The chain joins TRBV19 to TRBJ1-5; D is uncertain. The CDR3 consists of 13 residues. Trimming pared 8 bases from V and 5 bases from J, leaving 13 bases between. In germline, CDR1 is LNHDA, CDR2 SQIVND (reference sequence). The CDR3 DNA reads TGTGCCAGTGGTAGGAGAGAGGATCAGCCCCAGCATTTT. This codes for CASGRREDQPQHF.

This clone was seen a single time. The rearrangement joins TRBV18 to TRBJ1-2, with TRBD1 matching over 8 bases. The CDR3 is made up of 14 amino acids. V lost 3 bases and J lost 1; bases outside the gene matches: 1. Germline lookup yields CDR1 KGHSH and CDR2 LQKENI. The CDR3 bases are TGTGCCAGCTCACCGGGACAGGATAACTATGGCTACACCTTC. Amino acids: CASSPGQDNYGYTF.

This sequence joins TRBV30 and TRBJ2-7, with 9 bases lining up with TRBD2. The CDR3 extends over 15 amino acids. V dropped 6 bases and J dropped 6; count of bases not matched to a gene: 15. Germline lookup yields CDR1 GTSNPN and CDR2 SVGIG (reference sequence). The CDR3 DNA is TGTGCCTGCAGTCGGGCTAGCGGGGCCCCCATCGAGCAGTACTTC. It translates to CACSRASGAPIEQYF.

The gene calls are TRBV30 and TRBJ2-3; no reliable D call. Germline-derived CDR1 and CDR2 are GTSNPN and SVGIG (reference sequence). V was trimmed by 6 bases and J by 5 bases, leaving 9 bases between them. The CDR3 runs 11 residues. The CDR3 spells CACYRLDTQYF. The CDR3 nucleotides read TGTGCCTGCTATCGTTTAGATACGCAGTATTTT.

This clone has just a few counts. The chain links TRBV28 to TRBJ1-4; no reliable D call. V was shortened by 10 bases and J by 6 bases, with 9 bases between the two germline ends. The CDR3 is 11 amino acids. CDR1 and CDR2 (germline): MDHEN, SYDVKM. CDR3 sequence (DNA): TGTGCCACGGGCCGGGATGAAAAACTGTTTTTT. Encoded protein: CATGRDEKLFF.

V and J are TRBV20-1 and TRBJ1-2; no firm D call. This CDR3 is built from 11 residues. Germline CDR1 is DFQATT and CDR2 is SNEGSKA (reference sequence). Deletions cut 3 bases from V and 6 bases from J, with 8 bases between. The CDR3: CSASWFDGYTF. The CDR3 DNA reads TGCAGTGCTAGCTGGTTTGATGGCTACACCTTC.

The chain employs TRBV7-2 and TRBJ2-1, with D unresolved. Germline CDR1 SGHTA, CDR2 FQGNSA. CDR3 length equals 13 residues. Deletions cut 4 bases from V and 3 bases from J, with 7 bases between. The CDR3 sequence is CASSYSHYNEQFF. For the CDR3, the DNA is TGTGCCAGCAGCTACAGCCACTACAATGAGCAGTTCTTC.

V is TRBV5-1 and J is TRBJ2-1; D not certain. This CDR3 is 15 amino acids long. Germline V lookup: CDR1 SGHRS, CDR2 YFSETQ. Trimming removed 0 bases at V and 1 base at J, with 8 bases between. CDR3 in amino acids: CASSLVAASYNEQFF. The CDR3, as DNA: TGCGCCAGCAGCTTGGTTGCGGCATCCTACAATGAGCAGTTCTTC.

CDR3 residues: CASSPQAASSYNEQFF. The CDR3 DNA follows: TGTGCCAGCAGCCCCCAAGCGGCGAGCTCCTACAATGAGCAGTTCTTC. This chain uses TRBV4-2 with TRBJ2-1, with D maybe TRBD2 (5 bases). The germline gives CDR1 LGHNA, CDR2 YNFKEQ. This CDR3 has 16 amino acids. Trimming shortened V by 4 bases and J by 0 bases, and 13 bases separated the two germline ends.

This chain uses TRBV5-6 with TRBJ1-1; 9 bases are shared with TRBD1. The CDR3 consists of 13 residues. Germline loops: CDR1 SGHDT, CDR2 YYEEEE. Trimming removed 0 bases from V and 10 bases from J; junction bases left unmatched: 4. The CDR3 DNA sequence: TGTGCCAGCAGCTTGGGTACAGGGGGCGCAGCTTTCTTT. This translates into CASSLGTGGAAFF.

The chain joins TRBV28 to TRBJ2-1; 7 bases line up with TRBD2. J gave up 7 bases and V 7 bases, and 16 bases lay outside the gene matches. CDR1 is MDHEN, CDR2 SYDVKM, per germline. The CDR3 extends over 16 amino acids. The CDR3 spells CASTGSKGRDRNEQFF. The DNA of the CDR3 is TGTGCCAGCACTGGCTCCAAGGGGAGGGACCGAAATGAGCAGTTCTTC.